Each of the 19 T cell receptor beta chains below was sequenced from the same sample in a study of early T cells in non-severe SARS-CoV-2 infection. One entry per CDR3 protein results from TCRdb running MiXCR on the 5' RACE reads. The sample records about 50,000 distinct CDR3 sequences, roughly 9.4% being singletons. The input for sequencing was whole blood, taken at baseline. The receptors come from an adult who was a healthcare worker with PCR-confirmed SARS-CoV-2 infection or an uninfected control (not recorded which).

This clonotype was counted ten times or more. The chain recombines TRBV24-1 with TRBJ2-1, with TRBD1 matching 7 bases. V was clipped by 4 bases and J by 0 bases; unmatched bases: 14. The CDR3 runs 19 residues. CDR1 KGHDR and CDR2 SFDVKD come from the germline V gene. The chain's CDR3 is CATSDPTGIDSHSYNEQFF. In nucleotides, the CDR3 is TGTGCCACCAGTGACCCGACAGGGATTGACTCACACTCCTACAATGAGCAGTTCTTC.

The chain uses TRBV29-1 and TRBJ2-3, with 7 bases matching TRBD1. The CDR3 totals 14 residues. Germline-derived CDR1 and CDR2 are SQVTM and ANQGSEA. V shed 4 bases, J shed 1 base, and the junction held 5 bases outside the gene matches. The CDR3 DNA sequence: TGCAGCGTTGCCGACAGGGTTGGCACAGATACGCAGTATTTT. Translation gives CSVADRVGTDTQYF.

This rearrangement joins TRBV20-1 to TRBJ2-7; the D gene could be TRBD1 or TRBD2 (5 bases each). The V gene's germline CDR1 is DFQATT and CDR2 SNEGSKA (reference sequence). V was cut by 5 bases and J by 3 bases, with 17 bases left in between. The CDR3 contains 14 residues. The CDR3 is CSAGHPRDGYEQYF. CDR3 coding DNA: TGCAGTGCTGGTCATCCCCGGGACGGCTACGAGCAGTACTTC.

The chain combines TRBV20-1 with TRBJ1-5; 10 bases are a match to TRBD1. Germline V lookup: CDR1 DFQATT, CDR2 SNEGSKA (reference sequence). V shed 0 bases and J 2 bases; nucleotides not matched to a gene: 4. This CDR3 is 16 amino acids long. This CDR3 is CSARDVTGGGNQPQHF. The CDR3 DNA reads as TGCAGTGCTAGAGACGTGACAGGGGGCGGCAATCAGCCCCAGCATTTT.

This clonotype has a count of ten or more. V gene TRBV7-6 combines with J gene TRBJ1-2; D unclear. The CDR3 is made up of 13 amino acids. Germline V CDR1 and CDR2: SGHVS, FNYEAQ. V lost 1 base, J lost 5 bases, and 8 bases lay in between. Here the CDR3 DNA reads TGTGCCAGCAGCTTAGGGTCCGATTATGGCTACACCTTC. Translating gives CASSLGSDYGYTF.

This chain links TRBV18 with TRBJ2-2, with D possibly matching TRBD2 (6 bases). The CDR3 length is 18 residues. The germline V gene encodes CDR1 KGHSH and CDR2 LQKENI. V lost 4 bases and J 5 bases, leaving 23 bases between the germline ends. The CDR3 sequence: CASSRYALEGLQTGELFF. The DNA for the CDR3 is TGTGCCAGCTCACGCTACGCCTTAGAGGGACTTCAAACCGGGGAGCTGTTTTTT.

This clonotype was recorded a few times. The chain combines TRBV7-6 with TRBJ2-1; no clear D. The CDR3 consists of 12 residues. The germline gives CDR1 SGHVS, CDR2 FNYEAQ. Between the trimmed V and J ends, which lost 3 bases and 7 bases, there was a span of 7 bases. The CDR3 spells CASSFSGNEQFF. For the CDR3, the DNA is TGTGCCAGCAGCTTTTCTGGAAATGAGCAGTTCTTC.

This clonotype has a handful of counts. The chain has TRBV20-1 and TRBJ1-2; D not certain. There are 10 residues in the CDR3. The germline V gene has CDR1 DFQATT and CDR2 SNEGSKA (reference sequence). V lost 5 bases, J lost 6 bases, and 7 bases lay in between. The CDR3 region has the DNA TGCAGTGCTGGGAGGGATGGCTACACCTTC. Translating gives CSAGRDGYTF.

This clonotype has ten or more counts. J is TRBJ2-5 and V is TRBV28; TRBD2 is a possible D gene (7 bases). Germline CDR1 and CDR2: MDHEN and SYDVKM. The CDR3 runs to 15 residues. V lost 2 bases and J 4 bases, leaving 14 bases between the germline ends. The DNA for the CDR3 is TGTGCCAGCAGTTTAGGGGGGGGCCACCGAGAGACCCAGTACTTC. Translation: CASSLGGGHRETQYF.

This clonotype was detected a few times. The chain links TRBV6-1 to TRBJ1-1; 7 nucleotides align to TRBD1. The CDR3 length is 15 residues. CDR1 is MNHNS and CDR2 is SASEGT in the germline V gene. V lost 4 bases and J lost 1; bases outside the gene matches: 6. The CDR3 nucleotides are TGTGCCAGCAGTGTACTCAGGGGGACGAACACTGAAGCTTTCTTT. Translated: CASSVLRGTNTEAFF.

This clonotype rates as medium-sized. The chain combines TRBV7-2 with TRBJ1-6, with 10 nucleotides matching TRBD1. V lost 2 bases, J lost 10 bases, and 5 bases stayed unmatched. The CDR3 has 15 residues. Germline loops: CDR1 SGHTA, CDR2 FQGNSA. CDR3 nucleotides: TGTGCCAGCAGCTTACGACAGGGGGCGACGTCACCCCTCCACTTT. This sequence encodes CASSLRQGATSPLHF.

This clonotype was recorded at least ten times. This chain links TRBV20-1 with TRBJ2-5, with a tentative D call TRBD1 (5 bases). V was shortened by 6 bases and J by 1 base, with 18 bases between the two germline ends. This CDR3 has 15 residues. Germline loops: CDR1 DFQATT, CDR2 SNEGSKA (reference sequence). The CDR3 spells CSAGVPARIQETQYF. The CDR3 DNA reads TGCAGTGCAGGGGTCCCCGCCAGAATCCAAGAGACCCAGTACTTC.

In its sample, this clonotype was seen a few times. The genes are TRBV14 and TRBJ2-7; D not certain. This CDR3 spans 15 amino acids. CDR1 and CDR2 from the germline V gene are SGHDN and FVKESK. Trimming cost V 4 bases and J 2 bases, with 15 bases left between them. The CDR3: CASSPQIGGAYEQYF. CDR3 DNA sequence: TGTGCCAGCAGCCCCCAGATTGGCGGCGCCTACGAGCAGTACTTC.

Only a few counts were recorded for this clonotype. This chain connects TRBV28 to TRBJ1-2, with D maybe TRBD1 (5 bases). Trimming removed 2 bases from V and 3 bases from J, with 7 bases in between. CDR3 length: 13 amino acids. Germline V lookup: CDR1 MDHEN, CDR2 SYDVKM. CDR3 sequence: CASSLRGDYGYTF. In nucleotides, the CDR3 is TGTGCCAGCAGTTTACGGGGGGACTATGGCTACACCTTC.

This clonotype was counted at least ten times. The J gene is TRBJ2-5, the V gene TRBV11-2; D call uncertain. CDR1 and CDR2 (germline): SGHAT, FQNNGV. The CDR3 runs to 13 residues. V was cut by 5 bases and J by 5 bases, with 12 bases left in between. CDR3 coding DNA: TGTGCCAGCAGCGCAGGTATTGGGGAGACCCAGTACTTC. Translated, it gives CASSAGIGETQYF. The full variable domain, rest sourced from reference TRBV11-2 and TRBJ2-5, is EAGVAQSPRYKIIEKRQSVAFWCNPISGHATLYWYQQILGQGPKLLIQFQNNGVVDDSQLPKDRFSAERLKGVDSTLKIQPAKLEDSAVYLCASSAGIGETQYFGPGTRLLVL.

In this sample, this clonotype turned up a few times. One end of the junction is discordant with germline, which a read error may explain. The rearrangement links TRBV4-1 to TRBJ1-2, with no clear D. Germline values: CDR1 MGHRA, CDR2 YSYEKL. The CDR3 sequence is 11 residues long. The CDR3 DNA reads TGCGCCAGCAGTCAAGATTATGGCTACACCTTC. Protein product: CASSQDYGYTF.

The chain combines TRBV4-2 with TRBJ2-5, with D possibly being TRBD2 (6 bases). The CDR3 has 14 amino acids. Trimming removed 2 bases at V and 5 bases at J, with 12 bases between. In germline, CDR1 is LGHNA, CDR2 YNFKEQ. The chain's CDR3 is CASSQPPGEETQYF. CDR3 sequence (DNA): TGTGCCAGCAGCCAACCCCCGGGGGAGGAGACCCAGTACTTC.

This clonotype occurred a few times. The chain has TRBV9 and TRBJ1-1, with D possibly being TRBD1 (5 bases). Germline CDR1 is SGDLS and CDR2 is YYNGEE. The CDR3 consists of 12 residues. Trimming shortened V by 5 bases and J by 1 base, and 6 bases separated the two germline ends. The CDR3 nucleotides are TGTGCCAGCAGTGGGGGGAACACTGAAGCTTTCTTT. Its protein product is CASSGGNTEAFF. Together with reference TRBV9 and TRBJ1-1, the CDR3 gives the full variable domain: DSGVTQTPKHLITATGQRVTLRCSPRSGDLSVYWYQQSLDQGLQFLIQYYNGEERAKGNILERFSAQQFPDLHSELNLSSLELGDSALYFCASSGGNTEAFFGQGTRLTVV.

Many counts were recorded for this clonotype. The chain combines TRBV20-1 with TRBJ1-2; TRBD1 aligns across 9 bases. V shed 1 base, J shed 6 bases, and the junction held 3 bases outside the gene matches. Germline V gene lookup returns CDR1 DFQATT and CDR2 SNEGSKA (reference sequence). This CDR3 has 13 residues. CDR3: CSARGRQGDGYTF. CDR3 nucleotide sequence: TGCAGTGCTAGAGGCAGACAGGGGGATGGCTACACCTTC.